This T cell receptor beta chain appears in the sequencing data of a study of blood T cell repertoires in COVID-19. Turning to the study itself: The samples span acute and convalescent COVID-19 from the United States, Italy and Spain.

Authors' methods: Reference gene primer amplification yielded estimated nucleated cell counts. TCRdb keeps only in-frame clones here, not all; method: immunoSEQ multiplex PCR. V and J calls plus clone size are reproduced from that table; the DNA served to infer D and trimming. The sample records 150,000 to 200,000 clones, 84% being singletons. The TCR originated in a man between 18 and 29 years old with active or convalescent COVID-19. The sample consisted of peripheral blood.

CDR3 DNA: TGTGCCAGCAGCACACCCCAGGGCGCATCATCACCCCTCCACTTT. It specifies CASSTPQGASSPLHF. The gene calls are TRBV28 and TRBJ1-6; tentatively, D is TRBD1 (5 bases). The CDR3 extends over 15 amino acids. Germline CDR1 MDHEN, CDR2 SYDVKM. Between the trimmed V and J ends, which lost 6 bases and 10 bases, there was a span of 19 bases.